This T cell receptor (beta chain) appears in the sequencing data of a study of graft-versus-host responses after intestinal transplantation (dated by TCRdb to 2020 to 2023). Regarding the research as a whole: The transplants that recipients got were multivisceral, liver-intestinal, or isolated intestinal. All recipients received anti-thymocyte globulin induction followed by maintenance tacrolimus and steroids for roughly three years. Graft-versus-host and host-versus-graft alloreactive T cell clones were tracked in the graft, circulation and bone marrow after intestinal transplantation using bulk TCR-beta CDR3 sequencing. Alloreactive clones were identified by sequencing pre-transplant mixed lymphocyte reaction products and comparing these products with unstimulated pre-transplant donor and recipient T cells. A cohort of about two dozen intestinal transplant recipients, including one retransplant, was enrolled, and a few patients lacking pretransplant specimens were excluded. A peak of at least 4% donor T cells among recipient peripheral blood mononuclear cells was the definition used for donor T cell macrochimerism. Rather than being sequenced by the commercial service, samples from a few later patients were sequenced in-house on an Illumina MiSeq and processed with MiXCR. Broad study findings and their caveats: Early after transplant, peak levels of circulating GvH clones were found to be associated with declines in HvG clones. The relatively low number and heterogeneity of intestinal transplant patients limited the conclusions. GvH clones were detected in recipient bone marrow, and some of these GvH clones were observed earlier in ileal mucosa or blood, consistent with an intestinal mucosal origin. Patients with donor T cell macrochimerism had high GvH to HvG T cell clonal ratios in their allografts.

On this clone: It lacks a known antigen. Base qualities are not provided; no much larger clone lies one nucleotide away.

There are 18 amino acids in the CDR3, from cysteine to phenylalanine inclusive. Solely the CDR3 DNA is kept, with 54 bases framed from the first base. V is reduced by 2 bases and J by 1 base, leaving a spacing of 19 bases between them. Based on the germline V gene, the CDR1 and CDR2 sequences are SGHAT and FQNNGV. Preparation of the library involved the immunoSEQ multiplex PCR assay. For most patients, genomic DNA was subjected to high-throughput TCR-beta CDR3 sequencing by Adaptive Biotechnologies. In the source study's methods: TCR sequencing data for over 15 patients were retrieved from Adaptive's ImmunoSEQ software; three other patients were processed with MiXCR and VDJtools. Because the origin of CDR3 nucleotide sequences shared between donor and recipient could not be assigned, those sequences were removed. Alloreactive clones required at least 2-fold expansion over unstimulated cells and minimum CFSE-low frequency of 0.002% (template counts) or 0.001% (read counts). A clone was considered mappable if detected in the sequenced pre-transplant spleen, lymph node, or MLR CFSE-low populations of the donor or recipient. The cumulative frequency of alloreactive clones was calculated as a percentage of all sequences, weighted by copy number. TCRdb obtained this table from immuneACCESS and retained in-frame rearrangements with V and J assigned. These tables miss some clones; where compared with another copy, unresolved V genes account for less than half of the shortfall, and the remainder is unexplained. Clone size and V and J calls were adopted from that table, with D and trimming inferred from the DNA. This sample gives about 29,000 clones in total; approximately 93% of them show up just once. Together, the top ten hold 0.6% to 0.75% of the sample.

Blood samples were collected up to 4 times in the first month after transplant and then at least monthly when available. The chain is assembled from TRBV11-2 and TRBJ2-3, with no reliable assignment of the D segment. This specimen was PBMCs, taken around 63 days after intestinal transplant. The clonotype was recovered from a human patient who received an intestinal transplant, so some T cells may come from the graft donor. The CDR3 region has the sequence CASSLLSTLPGGTDTQYF. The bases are TGTGCCAGCAGCTTACTTAGTACCCTACCTGGGGGCACAGATACGCAGTATTTT.